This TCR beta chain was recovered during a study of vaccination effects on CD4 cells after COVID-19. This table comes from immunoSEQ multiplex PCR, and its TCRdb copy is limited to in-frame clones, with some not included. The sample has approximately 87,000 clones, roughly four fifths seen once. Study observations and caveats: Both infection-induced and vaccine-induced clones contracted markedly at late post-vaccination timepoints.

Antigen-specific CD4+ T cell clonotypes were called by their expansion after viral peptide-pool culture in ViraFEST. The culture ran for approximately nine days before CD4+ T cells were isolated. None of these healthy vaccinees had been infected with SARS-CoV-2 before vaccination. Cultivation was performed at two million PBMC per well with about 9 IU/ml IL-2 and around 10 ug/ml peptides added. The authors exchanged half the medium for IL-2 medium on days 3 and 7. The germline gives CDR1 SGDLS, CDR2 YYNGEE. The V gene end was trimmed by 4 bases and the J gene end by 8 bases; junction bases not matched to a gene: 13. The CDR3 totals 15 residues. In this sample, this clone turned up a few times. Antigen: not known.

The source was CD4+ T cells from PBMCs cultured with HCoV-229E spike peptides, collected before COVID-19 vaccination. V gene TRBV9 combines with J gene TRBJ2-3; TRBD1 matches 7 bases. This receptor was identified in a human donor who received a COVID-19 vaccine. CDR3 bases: TGTGCCAGCAGCCTAAGAGCCGGGACAGCACTTACGCAGTATTTT. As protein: CASSLRAGTALTQYF.